A selection of T cell receptor beta chains follows, all from one sample in a study of blood T cell repertoires in COVID-19. The table came from immunoSEQ multiplex PCR; TCRdb's copy has only in-frame clones and leaves some out. The sample carries 150,000 to 200,000 clones, around 80% recorded once. Sequenced material: peripheral blood. The receptor set was obtained from a woman aged 80 or older with acute or convalescent COVID-19. Each CDR3 is given with its conserved first and last residue. The D gene is left open where the match is weak. Some rows mark clone size as missing; the rest say once, few, many or name a class of expanded clone.

j_gene: TRBJ1-2; len: 13; abundance: once; d_gene: NA; v_gene: TRBV27; CDR3nt: TGTGCCAGCAGTTTACGACAGTCTTATGGCTACACCTTC; CDR3aa: CASSLRQSYGYTF
j_gene: TRBJ2-3; len: 16; abundance: NA; d_gene: NA; v_gene: TRBV11-2; CDR3nt: TGTGCCAGCAGCCCCGGACTCTTCCCCTCGGCAGATACGCAGTATTTT; CDR3aa: CASSPGLFPSADTQYF
j_gene: TRBJ2-6; len: 16; abundance: NA; d_gene: NA; v_gene: TRBV9; CDR3nt: TGTGCCAGCAGCGTAGTTTCGGGAACTGGGGCCAACGTCCTGACTTTC; CDR3aa: CASSVVSGTGANVLTF
j_gene: TRBJ2-1; len: 15; abundance: NA; d_gene: TRBD2; v_gene: TRBV6-6; CDR3nt: TGTGCCAGCAGTCGTCTAGCGGGGGGGCACAATGAGCAGTTCTTC; CDR3aa: CASSRLAGGHNEQFF
j_gene: TRBJ2-2; len: 15; abundance: NA; d_gene: TRBD1; v_gene: TRBV27; CDR3nt: TGTGCCAGCAGTTGGGACAGGGGTAACACCGGGGAGCTGTTTTTT; CDR3aa: CASSWDRGNTGELFF
j_gene: TRBJ2-3; len: 14; abundance: once; d_gene: TRBD2; v_gene: TRBV9; CDR3nt: TGTGCCAGCAGTTTGACTAGCGGGGGAGATACGCAGTATTTT; CDR3aa: CASSLTSGGDTQYF
j_gene: TRBJ2-1; len: 15; abundance: few; d_gene: TRBD1; v_gene: TRBV7-6; CDR3nt: TGTGCCAGCAGCTTAAGCAGGGGGTCCCCCAATGAGCAGTTCTTC; CDR3aa: CASSLSRGSPNEQFF
j_gene: TRBJ2-1; len: 13; abundance: NA; d_gene: TRBD1; v_gene: TRBV10-2; CDR3nt: TGCGCCAGCAGGGGGACAGCCTACAATGAGCAGTTCTTC; CDR3aa: CASRGTAYNEQFF
j_gene: TRBJ2-2; len: 14; abundance: few; d_gene: TRBD1; v_gene: TRBV25-1; CDR3nt: TGTGCCAGCAGTGAGGACAGGGACACCGGGGAGCTGTTTTTT; CDR3aa: CASSEDRDTGELFF
j_gene: TRBJ2-1; len: 14; abundance: NA; d_gene: TRBD1; v_gene: TRBV7-7; CDR3nt: TGTGCTAGCAGCCAGACGACAGGGTTCTATGAGCAGTTCTTC; CDR3aa: CASSQTTGFYEQFF
j_gene: TRBJ1-1; len: 14; abundance: NA; d_gene: NA; v_gene: TRBV6-2/TRBV6-3; CDR3nt: TGTGCCAGCAGTCGAGGGTTAAGGGTGGCTGAAGCTTTCTTT; CDR3aa: CASSRGLRVAEAFF
j_gene: TRBJ2-3; len: 17; abundance: NA; d_gene: TRBD2; v_gene: TRBV4-3; CDR3nt: TGCGCCAGCAGCCAAGATCGGGCTAGCGGGGGGGCAGATACGCAGTATTTT; CDR3aa: CASSQDRASGGADTQYF
j_gene: TRBJ2-3; len: 17; abundance: NA; d_gene: TRBD2; v_gene: TRBV3-1/TRBV3-2; CDR3nt: TGTGCCAGCAGCCAAGTAGACGGGAGGGCCGGAACAGATACGCAGTATTTT; CDR3aa: CASSQVDGRAGTDTQYF
j_gene: TRBJ1-4; len: 14; abundance: once; d_gene: NA; v_gene: TRBV14; CDR3nt: TGTGCCAGCAGCCAGGACACGCCACGGGAAAAACTGTTTTTT; CDR3aa: CASSQDTPREKLFF
j_gene: TRBJ2-7; len: 18; abundance: NA; d_gene: NA; v_gene: TRBV27; CDR3nt: TGTGCCAGCAGTTTCCTACCTCTGGCTAGCATCCCCGCCTACGAGCAGTACTTC; CDR3aa: CASSFLPLASIPAYEQYF
j_gene: TRBJ2-3; len: 15; abundance: NA; d_gene: TRBD1; v_gene: TRBV5-1; CDR3nt: TGCGCCAGCAGCTCCCACGGGACAGGGGGAGATACGCAGTATTTT; CDR3aa: CASSSHGTGGDTQYF